Below, one TCR beta chain is given with its context. The antigen is undetermined. The data were taken from a study of PD-1 blockade in classical Hodgkin lymphoma. Across the whole study: Patients were treated with nivolumab at 3 mg/kg, and this was given intravenously every 2 weeks. General observations from the study: In newly diagnosed patients, baseline TCR diversity was reportedly below that of healthy donors.

CDR3 length: 13 residues. The germline V gene has CDR1 SGHDT and CDR2 YYEEEE. V dropped 0 bases and J dropped 0 bases, with 3 bases sitting between them. Noted time point: cycle 4 day 1 (C4D1), after less than 7 weeks of nivolumab. Autologous stem cell transplantation was followed by relapse in every patient, and brentuximab vedotin exposure varied. Clones were sequenced by immunoSEQ multiplex PCR, and TCRdb holds only the in-frame ones, with some missing. The sample holds roughly 64,000 clones; more than 90% are singletons and the top ten take around 8%. The chain links TRBV5-6 to TRBJ1-1, with unresolved D. This receptor was obtained from a human donor with classical Hodgkin lymphoma. Sample: peripheral blood mononuclear cells (PBMCs), taken before the fourth cycle of nivolumab. CDR3: CASSLGMNTEAFF. DNA of the CDR3: TGTGCCAGCAGCTTGGGGATGAACACTGAAGCTTTCTTT.